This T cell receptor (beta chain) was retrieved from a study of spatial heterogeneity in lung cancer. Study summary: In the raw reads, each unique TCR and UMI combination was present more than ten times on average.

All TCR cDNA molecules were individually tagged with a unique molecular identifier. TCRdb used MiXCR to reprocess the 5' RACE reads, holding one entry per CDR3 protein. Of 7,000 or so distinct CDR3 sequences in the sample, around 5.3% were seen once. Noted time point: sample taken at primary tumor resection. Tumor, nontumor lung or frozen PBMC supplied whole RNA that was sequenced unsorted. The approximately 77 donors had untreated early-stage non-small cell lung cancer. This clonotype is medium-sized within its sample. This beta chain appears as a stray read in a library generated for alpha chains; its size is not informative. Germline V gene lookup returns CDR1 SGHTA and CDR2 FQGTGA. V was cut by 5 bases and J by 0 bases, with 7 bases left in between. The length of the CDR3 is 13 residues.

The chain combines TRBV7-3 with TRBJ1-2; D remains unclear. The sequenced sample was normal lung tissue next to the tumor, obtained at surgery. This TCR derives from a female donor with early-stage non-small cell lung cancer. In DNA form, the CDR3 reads TGTGCCAGCAGCCCGGGCCCTAACTATGGCTACACCTTC. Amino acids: CASSPGPNYGYTF. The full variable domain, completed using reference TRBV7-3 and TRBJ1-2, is GAGVSQTPSNKVTEKGKYVELRCDPISGHTALYWYRQSLGQGPEFLIYFQGTGAADDSGLPNDRFFAVRPEGSVSTLKIQRTERGDSAVYLCASSPGPNYGYTFGSGTRLTVV.